These T cell receptor beta chains were read from a single sample in a study of patients and donors after allogeneic stem cell transplantation. TCRdb reprocessed the RT-PCR reads with MiXCR, giving one entry per CDR3 protein. The sample consists of some 960,000 distinct CDR3 sequences, roughly 18% of them appearing once. Sequencing was done on a sample of blood, either unsorted or a sorted T cell fraction (not recorded which). Every receptor here comes from a human donor who was either an allogeneic HSCT recipient or a stem cell or donor lymphocyte infusion donor (not recorded which). It is not recorded whose cells these are; they may come from a transplant donor. Both conserved end residues are part of each CDR3. Fields, in order: D gene, J gene, V gene, clone size, CDR3 DNA, CDR3 protein. The D gene is left open where the match is weak. Only part of the rows carry a size: once, few, many, or a class if the clone is expanded.

-,TRBJ2-2,TRBV20-1,many,TGCAGTGCTAGAGGAAGAGGGGCCGGGGAGCTGTTTTTT,CSARGRGAGELFF
-,TRBJ1-1,TRBV19,few,TGTGCCAGTATTCCTCGTGTATCGAACACTGAAGCTTTCTTT,CASIPRVSNTEAFF
-,TRBJ1-6,TRBV15,-,TGTGCCACCAGCAGAGATGGGCAGACTAATTCACCCCTCCACTTT,CATSRDGQTNSPLHF
-,TRBJ1-1,TRBV24-1,-,TGTGCCACCAGGGATGATTCTGAAGCTTTCTTT,CATRDDSEAFF
-,TRBJ2-7,TRBV4-2,few,TGTGCCAGCAGCCAAGATGGGCAGGGCGCAGCGTACGAGCAGTACTTC,CASSQDGQGAAYEQYF
-,TRBJ1-2,TRBV6-5,few,TGTGCCAGCAGTTACTCGCGCTCGGAGGGATATGGCTACACCTTC,CASSYSRSEGYGYTF
-,TRBJ2-1,TRBV6-2/TRBV6-3,-,TGTGCCAGCAGTTCCCAACGGGGGCATGAGCAGTTCTTC,CASSSQRGHEQFF
-,TRBJ2-7,TRBV6-6,few,TGTGCCAGCAGCTCCAGGGCGCCGGGGCAGTACTTC,CASSSRAPGQYF
-,TRBJ2-7,TRBV5-1,-,TGCGCCAGCAGCTTCCGTAAAAGTTTCAGTCCCTACTACTACGAGCAGTACTTC,CASSFRKSFSPYYYEQYF
TRBD1,TRBJ1-1,TRBV11-2,-,TGTGCCAGCAGTACTTTTTCCAGGGGGCTAAACACTGAAGCTTTCTTT,CASSTFSRGLNTEAFF
-,TRBJ2-7,TRBV27,few,TGTGCCAGCAGTCTCACCGCCGCAATCTCCTACGAGCAGTACTTC,CASSLTAAISYEQYF
TRBD2,TRBJ2-1,TRBV18,-,TGTGCCAGCTTACCAGCTACTAGCGGGGGGATGCTTAATGAGCAGTTCTTC,CASLPATSGGMLNEQFF
-,TRBJ1-2,TRBV9,-,TGTGCCAGCAGCGAGGGGGGTATTGGCTACACCTTC,CASSEGGIGYTF
TRBD2,TRBJ2-1,TRBV12-3/TRBV12-4,few,TGTGCCAGCAGTTCTTACACGGGAGGGCCATTCAATGAGCAGTTCTTC,CASSSYTGGPFNEQFF
-,TRBJ2-1,TRBV4-2,few,TGTGCCAGCGGACAGCCGCGGGACATCTTCTACAATGAGCAGTTCTTC,CASGQPRDIFYNEQFF
-,TRBJ2-3,TRBV5-1,few,TGCGCCAGCAGCTCCACCCCGGGAGATACGCAGTATTTT,CASSSTPGDTQYF
TRBD2,TRBJ2-3,TRBV20-1,-,TGCAGTGCTACCAACCCTATACTAGCGATGAGCACAGATACGCAGTATTTT,CSATNPILAMSTDTQYF
TRBD1,TRBJ2-7,TRBV6-5,-,TGTGCCAGCAGTTACTCTTCTCCCTCGGGACAGTCCGAGCAGTACTTC,CASSYSSPSGQSEQYF
TRBD1,TRBJ1-1,TRBV25-1,-,TGTGCCAGCAGGGGGGACAGGGTGCGCACTGAAGCTTTCTTT,CASRGDRVRTEAFF
-,TRBJ2-2,TRBV9,few,TGTGCCAGCAGCGAGGGGGGACAGTCGAACACCGGGGAGCTGTTTTTT,CASSEGGQSNTGELFF
-,TRBJ1-5,TRBV3-1,-,TGTGCCAGCAGCCAAGAGGACAGAAATCAGCCCCAGCATTTT,CASSQEDRNQPQHF
TRBD2,TRBJ2-2,TRBV10-3,few,TGTGCCATCACCTCACTAGCGGGGTACGACGGGGAGCTGTTTTTT,CAITSLAGYDGELFF
-,TRBJ2-1,TRBV3-1,few,TGTGCCAGCAGAAAGAGGGATGAGCAGTTCTTC,CASRKRDEQFF
TRBD1,TRBJ1-1,TRBV27,-,TGTGCCAGCAGGGACAGGGGGGCTGAAGCTTTCTTT,CASRDRGAEAFF
-,TRBJ1-2,TRBV9,-,TGTGCCAGCAGCGTAAGGAAAGACGGTAACTATGGCTACACCTTC,CASSVRKDGNYGYTF
-,TRBJ2-5,TRBV11-2,-,TGTGCCAGCAGCTTAGATCTTTGGGGATCAGAGACCCAGTACTTC,CASSLDLWGSETQYF
-,TRBJ2-3,TRBV20-1,-,TGCAGTGCTCACCAGGAATATACGCAGTATTTT,CSAHQEYTQYF
-,TRBJ2-3,TRBV15,few,TGTGCCACCAGCAGAGATTTCGGGGGGCGCACAGATACGCAGTATTTT,CATSRDFGGRTDTQYF
TRBD1,TRBJ1-6,TRBV13,few,TGTGCCAGCAGCACAGACAGGGGATATCCGCCCCTCCACTTT,CASSTDRGYPPLHF
TRBD1,TRBJ1-2,TRBV29-1,few,TGCAGCGTCCTCACAGGGGGCGGCTACACCTTC,CSVLTGGGYTF
TRBD2,TRBJ2-5,TRBV6-1,-,TGTGCCAGCAGAAGAAGCGGGAGGGGATGGGGAGAGACCCAGTACTTC,CASRRSGRGWGETQYF
-,TRBJ2-7,TRBV7-9,-,TGTGCCAGCAATGCCCCAGGGGTGACCTACGAGCAGTACTTC,CASNAPGVTYEQYF
-,TRBJ2-1,TRBV2,few,TGTGCCAGCAGTGAGGAGGGGGGCCGCGTAGATGAGCAGTTCTTC,CASSEEGGRVDEQFF
TRBD1,TRBJ2-2,TRBV9,-,TGTGCCAGCAGCGTTTCTTGGACAGGGCGGGCTTTGGGGGAGCTGTTTTTT,CASSVSWTGRALGELFF
TRBD1,TRBJ1-1,TRBV5-1,few,TGCGCCAGCAGCTTGGAGGCACAGGGGGCGCGTGGTGAAGCTTTCTTT,CASSLEAQGARGEAFF
-,TRBJ2-1,TRBV5-1,few,TGCGCCAGCAGCGGGGTGATTTCCTACAATGAGCAGTTCTTC,CASSGVISYNEQFF
-,TRBJ2-1,TRBV24-1,-,TGTGCCACCAGTGATCCTCCCAAGGGGAGGAATGAGCAGTTCTTC,CATSDPPKGRNEQFF
-,TRBJ1-4,TRBV18,-,TGTGCCAACTCATCCCGCGTCTCCACTAATGAAAAACTGTTTTTT,CANSSRVSTNEKLFF
TRBD1,TRBJ1-4,TRBV12-3/TRBV12-4,few,TGTGCCAGCAGCCCAGGGGGGAGGATTGAAAAACTGTTTTTT,CASSPGGRIEKLFF
-,TRBJ1-5,TRBV7-9,-,TGTGCCAGCAGTCATGACAGTCAGCCCCAGCATTTT,CASSHDSQPQHF
TRBD1,TRBJ2-7,TRBV20-1,few,TGCAGTGCTCTTTCTCCGGGACAGGGGGCGGTCAGCCCCTACGAGCAGTACTTC,CSALSPGQGAVSPYEQYF
-,TRBJ1-1,TRBV7-8,-,TGTGCCAGCAGCGCCCTGGGGGAACTCAACACTGAAGCTTTCTTT,CASSALGELNTEAFF
-,TRBJ1-1,TRBV10-3,-,TGTGCCATCAGTGAGATCAAGGGGGTTGGGGGAGCTTTCTTT,CAISEIKGVGGAFF
TRBD2,TRBJ2-1,TRBV7-9,-,TGTGCCAGCAGCTTATGGCTAGCGGTAGACAATGAGCAGTTCTTC,CASSLWLAVDNEQFF
TRBD1,TRBJ1-6,TRBV9,few,TGTGCCAGCAGCGCGTGGACAGGGGGCTCTTCACCCCTCCACTTT,CASSAWTGGSSPLHF